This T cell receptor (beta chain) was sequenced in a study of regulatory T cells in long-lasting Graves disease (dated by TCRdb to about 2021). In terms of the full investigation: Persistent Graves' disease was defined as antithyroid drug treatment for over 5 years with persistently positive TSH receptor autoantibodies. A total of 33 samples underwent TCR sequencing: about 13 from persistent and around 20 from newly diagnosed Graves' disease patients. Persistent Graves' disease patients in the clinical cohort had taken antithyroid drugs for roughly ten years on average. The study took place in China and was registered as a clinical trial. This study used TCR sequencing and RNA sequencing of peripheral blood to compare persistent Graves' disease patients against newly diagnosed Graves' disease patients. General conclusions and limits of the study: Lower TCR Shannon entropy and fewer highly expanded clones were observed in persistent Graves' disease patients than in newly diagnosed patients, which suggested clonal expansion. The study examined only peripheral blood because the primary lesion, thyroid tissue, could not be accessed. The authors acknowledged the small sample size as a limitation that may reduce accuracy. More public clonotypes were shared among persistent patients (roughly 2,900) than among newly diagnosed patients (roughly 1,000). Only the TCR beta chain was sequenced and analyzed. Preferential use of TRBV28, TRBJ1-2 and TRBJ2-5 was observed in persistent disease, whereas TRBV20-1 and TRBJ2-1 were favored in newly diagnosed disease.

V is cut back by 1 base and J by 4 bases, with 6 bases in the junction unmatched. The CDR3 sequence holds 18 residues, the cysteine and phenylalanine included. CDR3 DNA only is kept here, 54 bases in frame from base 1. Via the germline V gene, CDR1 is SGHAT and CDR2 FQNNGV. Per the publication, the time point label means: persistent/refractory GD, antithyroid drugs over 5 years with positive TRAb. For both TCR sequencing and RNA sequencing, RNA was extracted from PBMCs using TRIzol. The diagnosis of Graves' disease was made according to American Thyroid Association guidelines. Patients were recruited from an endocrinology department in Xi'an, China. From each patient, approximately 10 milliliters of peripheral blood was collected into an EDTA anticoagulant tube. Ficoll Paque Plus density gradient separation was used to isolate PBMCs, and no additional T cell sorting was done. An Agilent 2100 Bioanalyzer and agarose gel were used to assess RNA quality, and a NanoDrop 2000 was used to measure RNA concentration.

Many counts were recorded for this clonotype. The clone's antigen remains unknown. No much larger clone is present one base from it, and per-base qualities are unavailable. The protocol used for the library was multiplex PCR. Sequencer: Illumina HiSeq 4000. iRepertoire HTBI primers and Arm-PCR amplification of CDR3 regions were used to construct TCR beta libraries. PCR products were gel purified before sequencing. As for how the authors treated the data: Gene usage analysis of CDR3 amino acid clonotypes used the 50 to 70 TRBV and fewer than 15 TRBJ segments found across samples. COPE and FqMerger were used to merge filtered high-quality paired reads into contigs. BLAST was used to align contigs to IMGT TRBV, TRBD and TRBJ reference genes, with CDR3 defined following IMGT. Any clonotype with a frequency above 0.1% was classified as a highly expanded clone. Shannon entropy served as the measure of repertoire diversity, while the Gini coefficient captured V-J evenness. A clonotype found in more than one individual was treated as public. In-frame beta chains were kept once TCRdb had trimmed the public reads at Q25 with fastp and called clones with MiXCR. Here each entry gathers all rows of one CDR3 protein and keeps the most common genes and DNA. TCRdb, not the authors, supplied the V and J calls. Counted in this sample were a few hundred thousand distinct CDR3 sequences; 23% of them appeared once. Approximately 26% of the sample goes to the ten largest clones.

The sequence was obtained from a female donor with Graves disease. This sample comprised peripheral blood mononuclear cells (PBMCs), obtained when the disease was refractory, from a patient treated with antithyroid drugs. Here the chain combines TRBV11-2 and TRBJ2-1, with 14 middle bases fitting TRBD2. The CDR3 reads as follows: CASSLAPGLAGVYNEQFF. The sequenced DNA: TGTGCCAGCAGCTTAGCACCGGGACTAGCGGGAGTTTACAATGAGCAGTTCTTC.